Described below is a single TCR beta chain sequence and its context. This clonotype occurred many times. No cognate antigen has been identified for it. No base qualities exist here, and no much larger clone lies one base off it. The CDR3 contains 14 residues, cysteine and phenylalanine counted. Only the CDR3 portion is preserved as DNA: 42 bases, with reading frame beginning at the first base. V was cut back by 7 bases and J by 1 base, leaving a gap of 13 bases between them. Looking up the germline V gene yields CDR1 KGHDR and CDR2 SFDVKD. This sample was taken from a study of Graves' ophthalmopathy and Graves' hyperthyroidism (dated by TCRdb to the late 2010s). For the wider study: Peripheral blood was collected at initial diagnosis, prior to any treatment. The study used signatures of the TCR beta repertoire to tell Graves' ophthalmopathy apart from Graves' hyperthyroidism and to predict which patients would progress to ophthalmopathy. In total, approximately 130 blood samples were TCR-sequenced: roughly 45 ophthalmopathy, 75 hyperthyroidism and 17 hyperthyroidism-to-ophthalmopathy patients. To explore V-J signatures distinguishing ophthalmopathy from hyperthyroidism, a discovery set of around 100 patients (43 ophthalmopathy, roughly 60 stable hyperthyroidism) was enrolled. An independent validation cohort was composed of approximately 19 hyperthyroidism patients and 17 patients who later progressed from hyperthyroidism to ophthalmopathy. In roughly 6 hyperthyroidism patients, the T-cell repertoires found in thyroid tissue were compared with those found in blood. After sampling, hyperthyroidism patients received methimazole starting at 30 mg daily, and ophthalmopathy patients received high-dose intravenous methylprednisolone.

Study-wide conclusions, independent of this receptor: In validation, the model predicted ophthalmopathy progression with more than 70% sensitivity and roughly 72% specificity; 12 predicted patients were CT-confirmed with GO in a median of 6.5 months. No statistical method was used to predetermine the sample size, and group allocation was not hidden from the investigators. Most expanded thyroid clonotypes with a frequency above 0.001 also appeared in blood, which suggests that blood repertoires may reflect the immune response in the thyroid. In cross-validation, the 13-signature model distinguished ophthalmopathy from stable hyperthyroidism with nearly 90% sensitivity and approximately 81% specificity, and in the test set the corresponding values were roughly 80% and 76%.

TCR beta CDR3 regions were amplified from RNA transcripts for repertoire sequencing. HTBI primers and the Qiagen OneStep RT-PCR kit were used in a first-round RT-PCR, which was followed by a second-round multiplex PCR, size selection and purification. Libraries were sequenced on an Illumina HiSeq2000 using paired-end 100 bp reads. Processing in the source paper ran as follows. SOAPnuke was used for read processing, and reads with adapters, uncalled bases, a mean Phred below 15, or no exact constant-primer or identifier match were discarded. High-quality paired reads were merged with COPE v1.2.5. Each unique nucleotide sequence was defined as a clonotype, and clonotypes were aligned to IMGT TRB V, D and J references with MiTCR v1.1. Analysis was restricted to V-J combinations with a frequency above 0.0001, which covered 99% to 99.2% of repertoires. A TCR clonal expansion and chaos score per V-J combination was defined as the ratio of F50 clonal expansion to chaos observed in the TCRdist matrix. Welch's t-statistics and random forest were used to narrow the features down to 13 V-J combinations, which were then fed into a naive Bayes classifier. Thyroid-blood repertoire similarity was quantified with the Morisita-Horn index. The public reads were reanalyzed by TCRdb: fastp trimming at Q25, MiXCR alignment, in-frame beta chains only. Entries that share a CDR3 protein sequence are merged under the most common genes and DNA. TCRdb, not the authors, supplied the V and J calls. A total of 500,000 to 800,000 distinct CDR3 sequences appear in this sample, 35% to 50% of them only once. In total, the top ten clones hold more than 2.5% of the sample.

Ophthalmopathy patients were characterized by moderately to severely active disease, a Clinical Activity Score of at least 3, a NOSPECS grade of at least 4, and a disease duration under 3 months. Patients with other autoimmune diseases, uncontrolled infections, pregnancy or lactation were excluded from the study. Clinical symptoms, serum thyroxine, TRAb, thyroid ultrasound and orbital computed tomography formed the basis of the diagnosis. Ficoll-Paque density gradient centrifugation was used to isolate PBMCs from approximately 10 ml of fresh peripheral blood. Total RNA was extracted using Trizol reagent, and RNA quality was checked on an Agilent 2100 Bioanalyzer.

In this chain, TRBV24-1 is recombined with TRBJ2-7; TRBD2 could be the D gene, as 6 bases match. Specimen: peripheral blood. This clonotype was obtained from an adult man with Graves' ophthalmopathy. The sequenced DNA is TGTGCCACCAGCGCAGCGGGTGCTTCCTACGAGCAGTACTTC. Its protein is CATSAAGASYEQYF.